The source of this T cell receptor beta chain is a study of long-term antiretroviral therapy in people with HIV. General study results and limits: Every time point showed a repertoire led by clones expanded before ART. Adherence to ART, viral resistance and therapy changes lacked any data. Following ART, diversity rose but still fell short of transplant donor controls.

Points on this clone: No antigen is known for it.

Sequencing relied on immunoSEQ assay v3.0, run at survey level. Here immunoSEQ multiplex PCR was the method, and the copy in TCRdb shows in-frame clones only, minus some. This table holds 35,000 to 40,000 clones, over 75% found once. The CDR3 runs 13 residues. V was trimmed by 3 bases and J by 14 bases, leaving 16 bases between them. Germline lookup yields CDR1 LGHNA and CDR2 YSLEER. The V and J genes are TRBV4-3 and TRBJ1-4; weak D call: TRBD1 (5 bases). The source of this sequence is a man aged 18 to 35 with HIV. Source: unsorted PBMCs, taken 1.5 years after starting antiretroviral therapy. Written as DNA, the CDR3 is TGCGCCAGCAGCCACCTCGATCGACGGGACCTGTTTTTT. It encodes CASSHLDRRDLFF.